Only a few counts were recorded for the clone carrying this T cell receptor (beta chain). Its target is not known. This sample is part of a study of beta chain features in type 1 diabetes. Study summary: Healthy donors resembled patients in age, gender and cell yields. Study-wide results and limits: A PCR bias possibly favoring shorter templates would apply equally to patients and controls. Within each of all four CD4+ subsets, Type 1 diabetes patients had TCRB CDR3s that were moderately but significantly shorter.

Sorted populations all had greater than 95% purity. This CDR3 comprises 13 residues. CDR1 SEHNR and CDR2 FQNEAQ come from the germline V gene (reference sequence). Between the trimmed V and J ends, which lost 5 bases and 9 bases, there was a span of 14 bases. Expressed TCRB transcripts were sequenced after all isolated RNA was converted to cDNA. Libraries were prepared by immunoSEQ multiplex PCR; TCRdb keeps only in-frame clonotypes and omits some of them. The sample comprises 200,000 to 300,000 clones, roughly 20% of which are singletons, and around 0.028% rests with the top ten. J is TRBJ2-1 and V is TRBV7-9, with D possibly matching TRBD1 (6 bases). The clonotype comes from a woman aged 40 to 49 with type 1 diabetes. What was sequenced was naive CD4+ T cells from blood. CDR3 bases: TGTGCCAGCAGCAATATCCAGGGGAGTGAGCAGTTCTTC. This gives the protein CASSNIQGSEQFF.